The 11 T cell receptor beta chains presented below share a single source sample, sequenced in a study of preoperative IRX-2 immunotherapy in early breast cancer. Data came from immunoSEQ multiplex PCR; TCRdb stores just in-frame clones and leaves some out. The table shows tens of thousands of clones, with around 96% occurring only once. Treatment specified: preoperative locoregional IRX-2 cytokine immunotherapy. Sequences were derived from tumor tissue, sampled after IRX-2 immunotherapy. The receptors here all came from a human donor with breast cancer.

The chain is built from TRBV27 and TRBJ2-7; D is undetermined. The V end was cut by 5 bases, the J end by 2 bases, with 22 bases between. This CDR3 has 17 amino acids. The V gene's germline CDR1 is MNHEY and CDR2 SMNVEV (reference sequence). Here the CDR3 reads CASSPLISNPAPYEQYF. CDR3 DNA: TGTGCCAGCAGTCCACTGATCTCGAACCCAGCGCCCTACGAGCAGTACTTC.

This chain links TRBV11-2 with TRBJ2-2, with 10 nucleotides matching TRBD2. CDR3 length: 19 residues. CDR1 is SGHAT and CDR2 is FQNNGV in the germline V gene. Trimming at V came to 5 bases and at J to 6 bases, leaving 18 bases not matched to a gene. The CDR3 loop reads CASSKTWLAGVYSPGELFF. DNA for the CDR3: TGTGCCAGCAGCAAGACCTGGCTAGCGGGGGTTTATAGTCCCGGGGAGCTGTTTTTT.

The chain uses TRBV6-5 and TRBJ1-3; D is unclear. Trimming removed 3 bases at V and 0 bases at J, with 9 bases between. The CDR3 has 15 residues. Germline V CDR1 and CDR2: MNHEY, SVGAGI. CDR3 bases: TGTGCCAGCAGTTATCCGCGAGCCTCTGGAAACACCATATATTTT. This sequence encodes CASSYPRASGNTIYF.

The chain has TRBV7-9 and TRBJ1-2; 8 nucleotides line up with TRBD1. This CDR3 spans 15 amino acids. Trimming cost V 5 bases and J 3 bases; bases outside gene matches: 8. Germline V gives CDR1 SEHNR, CDR2 FQNEAQ (reference sequence). CDR3 nucleotides: TGTGCCAGCAGCCTTGACAGGGGCGGCTACTATGGCTACACCTTC. This translates into CASSLDRGGYYGYTF.

The chain couples TRBV5-5 to TRBJ1-2; possibly TRBD1 for D (5 bases). Germline-derived CDR1 and CDR2 are SGHKS and YYEKEE (reference sequence). With 4 bases removed from V and 2 bases from J, the gap between germline ends came to 12 bases. The length of the CDR3 is 14 residues. DNA for the CDR3: TGTGCCAGCAGCGGTGGGACGGCCAACTATGGCTACACCTTC. Translating gives CASSGGTANYGYTF.

V and J are TRBV5-5 and TRBJ1-2, with no clear D. Looked up from germline, CDR1 is SGHKS and CDR2 is YYEKEE (reference sequence). The CDR3 sequence is 13 residues long. With 6 bases removed from V and 5 bases from J, the gap between germline ends came to 14 bases. Here the CDR3 reads CASTLGSYYGYTF. For the CDR3, the DNA is TGTGCCAGCACCCTTGGCAGTTATTATGGCTACACCTTC.

The rearrangement joins TRBV10-3 to TRBJ2-7; D may correspond to TRBD1 or TRBD2 (6 bases each). The V gene's germline CDR1 is ENHRY and CDR2 SYGVKD. With 10 bases removed from V and 7 bases from J, the gap between germline ends came to 32 bases. The CDR3 sequence is 17 residues long. CDR3 residues: CATSAGGSRGERGEQYF. CDR3 DNA sequence: TGTGCCACGAGTGCCGGGGGCAGTCGTGGGGAGCGCGGGGAGCAGTACTTC.

The J gene is TRBJ2-6, the V gene TRBV5-1; 8 nucleotides match TRBD1. V lost 1 base, J lost 11 bases, and 8 bases stayed unmatched. The CDR3 runs 15 residues. Germline V gives CDR1 SGHRS, CDR2 YFSETQ. Here the CDR3 DNA reads TGCGCCAGCAGCTTGCAAAGGACAGGGAAGGACGTCCTGACTTTC. This sequence encodes CASSLQRTGKDVLTF.

This clone was seen a handful of times. The chain combines TRBV11-1 with TRBJ1-1; D is undetermined. The germline V gene has CDR1 SGHAT and CDR2 FQDESV (reference sequence). V was shortened by 1 base and J by 4 bases, with 7 bases between the two germline ends. This CDR3 region has 13 residues. CDR3 amino acids: CASSLGPTTEAFF. In DNA form, the CDR3 reads TGTGCCAGCAGCTTAGGGCCTACCACTGAAGCTTTCTTT.

The chain recombines TRBV19 with TRBJ2-7; D gene unclear. Looked up from germline, CDR1 is LNHDA and CDR2 is SQIVND (reference sequence). CDR3 size: 16 residues. V lost 4 bases, J lost 2 bases, and 18 bases lay in between. The CDR3 DNA follows: TGTGCCAGTAGTACCCCCCCGGCCCTCGGAGCCTACGAGCAGTACTTC. Translation gives CASSTPPALGAYEQYF.

This chain connects TRBV19 to TRBJ1-5; 8 nucleotides align to TRBD1. Germline CDR1 reads LNHDA; CDR2 reads SQIVND (reference sequence). With V trimmed by 7 bases and J by 7 bases, 3 bases remained unmatched. The CDR3 extends over 12 amino acids. The CDR3 nucleotides read TGTGCCAGTACTAGACAGGGGCAGCCCCAGCATTTT. It is translated as CASTRQGQPQHF.